A single T cell receptor beta chain is shown here with its context. In this sample, this clone turned up a few times. Its antigen has not been determined. No much larger clonotype is one base removed from it; base qualities were not supplied. From each donor, a single peripheral blood sample of around 120 mL on average was drawn into heparinised tubes. A BD FACSAria II and a panel including CD45RO, CCR7, CD25, CD127, CD95 and CD27 were used to sort naive, central memory, regulatory and stem cell-like memory CD4+ T cells. A purity above 98% was achieved for all sorted populations. PBMCs were isolated right away by Lymphoprep density gradient centrifugation and were stained directly, without culture. So that batch effects would be minimized, each experiment stained and sorted samples in pairs, pairing one healthy donor with one patient. The entire isolated RNA was reverse transcribed using the High Capacity cDNA Reverse Transcription Kit, and thus expressed TCRB transcripts were sequenced. Deep immunoSEQ sequencing was performed on naive, central memory and regulatory T cell samples, with an average of around 3.4 million total reads per sample. After sorted cells were lysed in RLT buffer, RNA was extracted with DNase-treated RNeasy Micro or Mini kits, with the choice depending on cell number. Each cell subset was processed separately to prevent cross-contamination, with patient and healthy donor samples processed together. Using the immunoSEQ multiplex PCR, TCRB sequences were amplified from cDNA into 87-bp fragments spanning the CDR3 region. Sequencing of the amplicons was done on the Illumina HiSeq platform. The original pipeline was this. PCR bias was corrected computationally using synthetic template baselines, and reads within Hamming distance 2 were collapsed, with unmergeable singletons discarded. Reads were aligned to IMGT to assign V, D and J genes, CDR3 length, and insertions or deletions at six rearrangement sites. Within each subset, clonotype counts were normalized to sorted cell number, and only after that were true diversity and Gini coefficients computed with the tcR R package. Repertoire sharing was quantified using the overlap coefficient calculated on TCRB nucleotide sequences. As a proxy for the pre-selection repertoire, out-of-frame TCRB sequences from naive cells were analyzed. TCRdb provides this immuneACCESS table in a form limited to in-frame rearrangements. Some clones are lacking; in checked studies, under half of them reflect an unresolved V gene, and why the rest are absent is not known. V and J calls and clone size are those listed in that table; D and trimming were worked out from the DNA. This sample has fewer than 650,000 clones in its table, and around 15% of those were observed once. Together, the top ten hold more than 0.08% of the sample.

Deletion took 1 base off V and 3 bases off J, with a span of 1 base between the germline ends. Reading the germline V gene gives CDR1 SGHAT and CDR2 FQNNGV. CDR3 length: 11 amino acids, cysteine to phenylalanine. The read is trimmed to its CDR3 DNA, 33 bases read in frame from base 1. This record belongs to a study of beta chain features in type 1 diabetes (dated by TCRdb to 2017 to 2018). Study-wide context: Mean age, gender distribution, total cell number and subset yield were not different between patients and healthy donors. Across all samples, some 100,000,000 sorted cells were examined, and cell number per subset correlated strongly with RNA yield. The study compared the TCRB repertoires of sorted circulating CD4+ T cell subsets in recently diagnosed type 1 diabetes patients with those in matched healthy donors. Whereas all 30 or so donors provided naive and central memory subsets, regulatory and stem cell-like memory subsets were isolated from just 8 patients and roughly eight healthy donors. Study-wide findings and limitations: Because cDNA was sequenced instead of genomic DNA, highly expressing activated cells could be over-represented, though the groups showed no difference in activation or CD3 levels. A moderate but significant shortening of TCRB CDR3 length was observed in type 1 diabetes patients in all four CD4+ subsets. Shorter templates might have been favored by PCR, but patient and control samples were amplified and corrected together, so both groups would have been affected equally by any skew. Only small numbers of individuals were included in the HLA sub-analyses, which left unresolved whether HLA type had any influence on TCRB rearrangement. At VDJ recombination sites, patients with type 1 diabetes made fewer insertions and deleted more nucleotides, a pattern implying thymic rearrangement abnormalities. Naive, central memory and regulatory TCRB repertoires appeared to be more similar among patients than among healthy donors.

Sequencing was performed on naive CD4+ T cells from blood. The cell subset or site label here, explained by the study, means: true naive CD4+ T cells. This TCR was recovered from a man younger than 35 in good health. The V gene is TRBV11-2 and the J gene is TRBJ2-7; the D gene cannot be resolved reliably. DNA sequence: TGTGCCAGCAGCTTAGTCTACGAGCAGTACTTC. Its coded protein is CASSLVYEQYF.